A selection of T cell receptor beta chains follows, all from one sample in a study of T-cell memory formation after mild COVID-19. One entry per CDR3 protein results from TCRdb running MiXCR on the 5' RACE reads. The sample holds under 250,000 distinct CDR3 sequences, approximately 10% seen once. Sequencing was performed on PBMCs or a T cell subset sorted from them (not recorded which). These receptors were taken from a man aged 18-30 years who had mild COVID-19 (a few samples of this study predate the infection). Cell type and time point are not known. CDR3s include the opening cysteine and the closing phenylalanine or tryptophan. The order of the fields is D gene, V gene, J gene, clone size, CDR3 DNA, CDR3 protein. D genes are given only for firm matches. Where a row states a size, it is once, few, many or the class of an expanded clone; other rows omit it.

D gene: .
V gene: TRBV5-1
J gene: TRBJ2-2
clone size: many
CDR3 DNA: TGCGCCAGCAGCTTCGGCGGGGGCCCGAACACCGGGGAGCTGTTTTTT
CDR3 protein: CASSFGGGPNTGELFF

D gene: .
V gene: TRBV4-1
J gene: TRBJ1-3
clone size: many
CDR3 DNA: TGCGCCAGCAGCCCCCACCTCGGATATTATTCTGGAAACACCATATATTTT
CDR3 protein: CASSPHLGYYSGNTIYF

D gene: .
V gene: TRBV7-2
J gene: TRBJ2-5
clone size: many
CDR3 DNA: TGTGCCAGCAGCTTATCGCCCGGGGAGACCCAGTACTTC
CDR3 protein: CASSLSPGETQYF

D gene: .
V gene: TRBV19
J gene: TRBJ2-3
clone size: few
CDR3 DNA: TGTGCCAGTAGTAAGGACGGCAGCACAGATACGCAGTATTTT
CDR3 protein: CASSKDGSTDTQYF

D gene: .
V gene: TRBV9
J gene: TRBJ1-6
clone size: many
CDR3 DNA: TGTGCCAGCAGCGTAAGGACGGCAAATTCACCCCTCCACTTT
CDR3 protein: CASSVRTANSPLHF

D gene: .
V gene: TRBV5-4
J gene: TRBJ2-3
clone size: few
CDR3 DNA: TGTGCCAGCAGCTCGGTCCTAGCGCTACCCACAGATACGCAGTATTTT
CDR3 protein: CASSSVLALPTDTQYF

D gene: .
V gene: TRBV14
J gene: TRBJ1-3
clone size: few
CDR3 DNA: TGTGCCAGCAGCCAAGTGGTCGGAAACACCATATATTTT
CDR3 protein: CASSQVVGNTIYF

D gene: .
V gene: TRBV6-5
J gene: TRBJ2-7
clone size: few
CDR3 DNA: TGTGCCAGCAGTTACTCAACAGGGATCGAGCAGTACTTC
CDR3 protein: CASSYSTGIEQYF

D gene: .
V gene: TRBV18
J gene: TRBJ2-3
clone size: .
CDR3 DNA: TGTGCCAGCTCACCACCGGCTATCACAGATACGCAGTATTTT
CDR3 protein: CASSPPAITDTQYF

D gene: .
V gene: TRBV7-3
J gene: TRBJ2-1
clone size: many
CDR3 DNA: TGTGCCAGCAGCCAACAGGACAATGAGCAGTTCTTC
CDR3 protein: CASSQQDNEQFF

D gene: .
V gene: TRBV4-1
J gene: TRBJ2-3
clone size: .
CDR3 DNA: TGCGCCAGCAGCCGAGACCGCTTTCTAGGGTCAGATACGCAGTATTTT
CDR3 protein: CASSRDRFLGSDTQYF

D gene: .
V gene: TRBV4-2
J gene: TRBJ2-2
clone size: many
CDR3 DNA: TGTGCCAGCAGCCAAGATTATGTTTTCGACGGGGAGCTGTTTTTT
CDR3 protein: CASSQDYVFDGELFF

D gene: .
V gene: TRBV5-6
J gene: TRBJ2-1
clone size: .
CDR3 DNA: TGTGCCAGCAGGTTTGCCCCTATTCAGGATGAGCAGTTCTTC
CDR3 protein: CASRFAPIQDEQFF

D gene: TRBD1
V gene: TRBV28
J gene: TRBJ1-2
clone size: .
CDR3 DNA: TGTGCCATCCGACACCCGGGACAGGGAAATTCGGGCTACACCTTC
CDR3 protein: CAIRHPGQGNSGYTF

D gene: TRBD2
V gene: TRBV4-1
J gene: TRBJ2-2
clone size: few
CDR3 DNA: TGCGCCAGCAGCCAAGAGGGTAGTCTAGCGGGGGACGTCGGGGAGCTGTTTTTT
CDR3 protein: CASSQEGSLAGDVGELFF

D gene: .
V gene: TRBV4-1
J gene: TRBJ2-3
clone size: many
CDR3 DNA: TGCGCCAGCAGCCAAGGCGGGTACACAGATACGCAGTATTTT
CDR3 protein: CASSQGGYTDTQYF

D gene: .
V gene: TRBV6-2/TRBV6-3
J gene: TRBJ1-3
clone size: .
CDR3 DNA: TGTGCCAGCGTCAGACGGAGCTCTGGAAACACCATATATTTT
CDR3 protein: CASVRRSSGNTIYF

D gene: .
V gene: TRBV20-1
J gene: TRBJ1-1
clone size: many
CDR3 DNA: TGCAGTGCTAGAGGGCAGCTGAACACTGAAGCTTTCTTT
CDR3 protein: CSARGQLNTEAFF

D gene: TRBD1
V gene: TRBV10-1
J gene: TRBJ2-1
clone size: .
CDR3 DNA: TGCGCCAGCAGTGAGTACAGGGGGGCCGAGCAGTTCTTC
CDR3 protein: CASSEYRGAEQFF

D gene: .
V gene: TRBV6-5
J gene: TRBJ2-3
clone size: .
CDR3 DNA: TGTGCCAGCAGTTATAGTCAGGGATCAGATACGCAGTATTTT
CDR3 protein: CASSYSQGSDTQYF

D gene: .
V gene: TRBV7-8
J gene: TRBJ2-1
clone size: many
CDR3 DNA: TGTGCCAGCAGCGGCCCGGGCTACAATGAGCAGTTCTTC
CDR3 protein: CASSGPGYNEQFF

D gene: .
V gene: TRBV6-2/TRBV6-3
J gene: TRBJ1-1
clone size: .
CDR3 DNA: TGTGCCAGCAGTGCCAGGGTTCCGGTGGGTGAAGCTTTCTTT
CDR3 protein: CASSARVPVGEAFF

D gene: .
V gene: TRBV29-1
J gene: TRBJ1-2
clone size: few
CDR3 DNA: TGCAGCGTTGAGACAGGTGGCTATGGCTACACCTTC
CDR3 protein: CSVETGGYGYTF

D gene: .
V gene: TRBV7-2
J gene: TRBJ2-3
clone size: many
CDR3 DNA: TGTGCCAGCAGCTCCATCGGAGGGATGGCAGATACGCAGTATTTT
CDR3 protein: CASSSIGGMADTQYF

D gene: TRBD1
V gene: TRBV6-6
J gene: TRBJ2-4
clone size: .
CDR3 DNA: TGTGCCAGCAGACCGGGACAGGGGGATGACATTCAGTACTTC
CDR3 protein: CASRPGQGDDIQYF

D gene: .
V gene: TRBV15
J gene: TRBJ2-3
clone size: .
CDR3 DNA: TGTTCCACCAGCAGAGTAGGGGGAATATCGACAGATACGCAGTATTTT
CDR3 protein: CSTSRVGGISTDTQYF

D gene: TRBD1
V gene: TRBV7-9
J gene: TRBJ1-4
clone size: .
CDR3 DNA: TGTGCCAGCAGCTTGAGGGGGCTTGGAAAACTGTTTTTT
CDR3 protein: CASSLRGLGKLFF

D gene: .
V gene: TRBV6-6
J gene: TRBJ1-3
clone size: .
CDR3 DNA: TGTGCCAGCAGTCCTCAGGGCCCGCACTCTGGAAACACCATATATTTT
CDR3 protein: CASSPQGPHSGNTIYF

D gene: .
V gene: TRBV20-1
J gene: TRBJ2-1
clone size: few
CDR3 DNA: TGCAGTGCTAGAGATCGACTAGTCTACAATGAGCAGTTCTTC
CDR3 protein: CSARDRLVYNEQFF

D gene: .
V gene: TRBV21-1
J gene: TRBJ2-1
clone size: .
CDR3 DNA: TGTGCCAGCAGCAAAGGGAGGCAGTCTAAGAACTTTGAGCAGTTCTTC
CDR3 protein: CASSKGRQSKNFEQFF

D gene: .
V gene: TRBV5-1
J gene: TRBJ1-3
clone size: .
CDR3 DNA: TGCGCCAGCAGCTTAGGGTTTCTTCGCGACACCATATATTTT
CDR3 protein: CASSLGFLRDTIYF

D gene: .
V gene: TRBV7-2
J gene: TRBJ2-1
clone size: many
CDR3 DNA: TGTGCCAGCAGCATGTGGGGGGGGGCCGTCAATGAGCAGTTCTTC
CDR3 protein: CASSMWGGAVNEQFF

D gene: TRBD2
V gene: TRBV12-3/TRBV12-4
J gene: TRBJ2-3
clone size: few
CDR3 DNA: TGTGCCAGCACACTAGCGGGGGGCACAGATACGCAGTATTTT
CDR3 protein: CASTLAGGTDTQYF

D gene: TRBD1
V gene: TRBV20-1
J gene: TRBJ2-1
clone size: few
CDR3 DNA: TGCAGTGCTACTCCCCGGAGACAGGGCCTTCGGGAGCAGTTCTTC
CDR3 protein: CSATPRRQGLREQFF

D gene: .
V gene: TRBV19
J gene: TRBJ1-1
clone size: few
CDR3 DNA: TGTGCCAGTAGTATAAATCAGAACACTGAAGCTTTCTTT
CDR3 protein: CASSINQNTEAFF

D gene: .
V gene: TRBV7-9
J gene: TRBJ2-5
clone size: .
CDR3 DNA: TGTGCCACCAGCTTAGGGCAAGAGACCCAGTACTTC
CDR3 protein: CATSLGQETQYF

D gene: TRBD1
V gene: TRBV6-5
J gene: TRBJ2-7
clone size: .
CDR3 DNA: TGTGCCAGCAGTTACTCGGACAGGGGATCCTACGAGCAGTACTTC
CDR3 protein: CASSYSDRGSYEQYF

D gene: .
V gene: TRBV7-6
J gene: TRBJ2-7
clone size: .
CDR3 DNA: TGTGCCAGCAGCTTAGTCAGGAACGCCTACGAGCAGTACTTC
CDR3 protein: CASSLVRNAYEQYF

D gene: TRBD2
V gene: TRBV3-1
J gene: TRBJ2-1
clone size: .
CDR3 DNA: TGTGCCAGCAGCCAGACTAGCGGGAGTGCCAATGAGCAGTTCTTC
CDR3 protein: CASSQTSGSANEQFF

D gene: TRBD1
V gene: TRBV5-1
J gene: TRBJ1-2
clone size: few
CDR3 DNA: TGCGCCAGCAGCCCCACAGGGGGCGGACCGGGGAAGGGCTACACCTTC
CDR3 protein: CASSPTGGGPGKGYTF

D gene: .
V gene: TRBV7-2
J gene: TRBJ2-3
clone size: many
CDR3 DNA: TGTGCCAGCAGCTTAATCGACGGGTCTGAGCAGTATTTT
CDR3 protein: CASSLIDGSEQYF

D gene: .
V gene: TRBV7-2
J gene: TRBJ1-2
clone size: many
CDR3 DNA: TGTGCCAGCAGCCGTGACAGAGTATATGGCTACACCTTC
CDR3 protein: CASSRDRVYGYTF

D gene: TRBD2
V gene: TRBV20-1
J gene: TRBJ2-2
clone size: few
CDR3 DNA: TGCAGTGCTAGAGACCCAGCGGGGGCCGGGGAGCTGTTTTTT
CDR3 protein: CSARDPAGAGELFF

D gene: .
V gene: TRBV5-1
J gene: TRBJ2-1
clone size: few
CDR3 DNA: TGCGCCAGCAGTAAAGAACCGCCTCCCAATGAGCAGTTCTTC
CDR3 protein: CASSKEPPPNEQFF

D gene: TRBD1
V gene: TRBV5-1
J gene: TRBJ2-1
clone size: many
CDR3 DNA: TGCGCCAGCCGTACCGGGACAGGCCACAATGAGCAGTTCTTC
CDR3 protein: CASRTGTGHNEQFF

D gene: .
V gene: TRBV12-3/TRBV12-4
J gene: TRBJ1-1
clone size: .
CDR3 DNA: TGTGCCAGCAGTTTAGTGCCCCCAGGAAATGAAGCTTTCTTT
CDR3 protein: CASSLVPPGNEAFF

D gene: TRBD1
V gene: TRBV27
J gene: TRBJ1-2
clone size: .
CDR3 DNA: TGTGCCAGCAGTGGCAGACAGGGCTCGGTGACTAACTATGGCTACACCTTC
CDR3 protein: CASSGRQGSVTNYGYTF

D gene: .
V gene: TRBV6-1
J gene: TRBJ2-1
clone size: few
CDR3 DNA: TGTGCCAGCAGTGATTTCGGGGACCTCTCCTACAATGAGCAGTTCTTC
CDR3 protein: CASSDFGDLSYNEQFF

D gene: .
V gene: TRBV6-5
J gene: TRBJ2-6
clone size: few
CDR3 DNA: TGTGCCAGCAGTTACCGACAGGTATACTCTGGGGCCAACGTCCTGACTTTC
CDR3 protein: CASSYRQVYSGANVLTF

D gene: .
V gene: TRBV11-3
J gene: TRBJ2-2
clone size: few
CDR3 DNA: TGTGCCAGCAGCTTAGATTTTCGCCGACAGTTCGTTACCGGGGAGCTGTTTTTT
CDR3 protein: CASSLDFRRQFVTGELFF

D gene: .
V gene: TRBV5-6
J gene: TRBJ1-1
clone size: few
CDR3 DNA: TGTGCCAGCAGCTTGGCGGGGGGTTGGACTGAAGCTTTCTTT
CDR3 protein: CASSLAGGWTEAFF

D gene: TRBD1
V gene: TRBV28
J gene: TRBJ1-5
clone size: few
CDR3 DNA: TGTGCCAGTTCCAGGGGGGGTTACAATCAGCCCCAGCATTTT
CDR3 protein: CASSRGGYNQPQHF

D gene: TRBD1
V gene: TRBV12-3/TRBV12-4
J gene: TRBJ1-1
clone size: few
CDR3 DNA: TGTGCCAGCAAGAGGGACAGTCTACACTGGAACACTGAAGCTTTCTTT
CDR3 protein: CASKRDSLHWNTEAFF

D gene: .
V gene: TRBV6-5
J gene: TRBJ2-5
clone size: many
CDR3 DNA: TGTGCCAGCAGTTACTCGGGGGGGCGAGAGACCCAGTACTTC
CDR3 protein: CASSYSGGRETQYF

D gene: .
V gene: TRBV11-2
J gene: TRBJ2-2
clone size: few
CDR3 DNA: TGTGCCAGCAGCTTAGTATCCCCGGAGCTTTCGGGCGGGGAGCTGTTTTTT
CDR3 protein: CASSLVSPELSGGELFF

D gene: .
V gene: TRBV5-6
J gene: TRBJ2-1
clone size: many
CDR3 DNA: TGTGCCAGCAGCTTGGATCTCGGTGAAGGTGGGTTCTTC
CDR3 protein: CASSLDLGEGGFF

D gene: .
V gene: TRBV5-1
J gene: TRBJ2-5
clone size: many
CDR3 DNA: TGCGCCAGCAGCCTACCCCTGGGGAGCCAAGAGACCCAGTACTTC
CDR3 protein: CASSLPLGSQETQYF